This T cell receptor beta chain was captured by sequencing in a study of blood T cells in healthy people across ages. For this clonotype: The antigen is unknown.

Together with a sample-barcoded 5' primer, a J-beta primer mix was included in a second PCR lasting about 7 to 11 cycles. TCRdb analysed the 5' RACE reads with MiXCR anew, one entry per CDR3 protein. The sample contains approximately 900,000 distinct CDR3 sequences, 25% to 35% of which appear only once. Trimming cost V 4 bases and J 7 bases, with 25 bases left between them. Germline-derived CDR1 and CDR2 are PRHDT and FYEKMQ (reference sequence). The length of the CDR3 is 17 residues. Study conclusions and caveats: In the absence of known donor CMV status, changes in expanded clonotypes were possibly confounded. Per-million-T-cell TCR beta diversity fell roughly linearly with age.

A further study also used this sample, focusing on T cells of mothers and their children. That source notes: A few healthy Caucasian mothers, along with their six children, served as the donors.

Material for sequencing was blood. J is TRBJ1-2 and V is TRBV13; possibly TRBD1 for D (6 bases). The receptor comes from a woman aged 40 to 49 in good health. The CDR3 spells CASSSRQVQGNSVGYTF. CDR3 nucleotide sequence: TGTGCCAGCAGCTCAAGACAGGTTCAAGGAAACTCGGTTGGCTACACCTTC.